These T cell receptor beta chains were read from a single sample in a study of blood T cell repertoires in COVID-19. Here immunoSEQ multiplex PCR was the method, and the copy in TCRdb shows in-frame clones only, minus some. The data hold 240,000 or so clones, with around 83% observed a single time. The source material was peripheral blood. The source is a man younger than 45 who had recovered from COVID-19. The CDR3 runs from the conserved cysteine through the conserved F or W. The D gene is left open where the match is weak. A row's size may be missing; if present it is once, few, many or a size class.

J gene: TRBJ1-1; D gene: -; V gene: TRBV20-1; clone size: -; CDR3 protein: CSASLGAEAFF; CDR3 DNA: TGCAGTGCTAGTTTGGGAGCTGAAGCTTTCTTT
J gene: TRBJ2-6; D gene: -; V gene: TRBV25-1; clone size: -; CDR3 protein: CASEGVSGANVLTF; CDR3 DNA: TGTGCCAGCGAGGGTGTCTCGGGGGCCAACGTCCTGACTTTC
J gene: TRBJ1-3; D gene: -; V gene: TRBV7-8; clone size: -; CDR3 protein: CASSLGWGGNSGNTIYF; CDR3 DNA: TGTGCCAGCAGCTTAGGCTGGGGGGGGAACTCTGGAAACACCATATATTTT
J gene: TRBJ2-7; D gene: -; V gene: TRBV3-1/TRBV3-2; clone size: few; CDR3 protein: CASSPYTSYEQYF; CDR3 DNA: TGTGCCAGCAGCCCATATACTTCTTACGAGCAGTACTTC
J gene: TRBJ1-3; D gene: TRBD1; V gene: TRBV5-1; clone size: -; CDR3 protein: CASSLGTGGNTIYF; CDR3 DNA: TGCGCCAGCAGCTTGGGGACAGGGGGAAACACCATATATTTT
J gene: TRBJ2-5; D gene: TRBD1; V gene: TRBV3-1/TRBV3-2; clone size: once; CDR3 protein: CASSYRGAGETQYF; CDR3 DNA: TGTGCCAGCAGCTACAGGGGCGCGGGAGAGACCCAGTACTTC
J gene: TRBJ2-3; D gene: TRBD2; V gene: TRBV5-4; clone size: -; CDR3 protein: CASSAASGGASTDTQYF; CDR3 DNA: TGTGCCAGCAGCGCGGCTAGCGGGGGGGCTAGCACAGATACGCAGTATTTT
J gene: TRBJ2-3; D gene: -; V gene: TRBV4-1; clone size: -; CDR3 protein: CASSQVTRRDTDTQYF; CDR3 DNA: TGCGCCAGCAGCCAAGTTACGAGGAGAGACACAGATACGCAGTATTTT
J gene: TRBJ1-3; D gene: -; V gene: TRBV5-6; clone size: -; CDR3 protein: CASSLGHVSGNTIYF; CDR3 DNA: TGTGCCAGCAGCTTGGGACATGTCTCTGGAAACACCATATATTTT
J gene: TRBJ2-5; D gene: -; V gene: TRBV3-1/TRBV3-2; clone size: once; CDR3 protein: CASSQPGMETQYF; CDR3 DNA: TGTGCCAGCAGCCAACCAGGGATGGAGACCCAGTACTTC
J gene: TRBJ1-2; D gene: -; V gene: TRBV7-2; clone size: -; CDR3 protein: CASSLDSGVNYGYTF; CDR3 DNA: TGTGCCAGCAGCTTAGATTCAGGGGTAAACTATGGCTACACCTTC
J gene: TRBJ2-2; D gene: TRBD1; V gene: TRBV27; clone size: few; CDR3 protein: CASSLKGGGLGGELFF; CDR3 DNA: TGTGCCAGCAGTTTAAAAGGGGGCGGGTTAGGCGGGGAGCTGTTTTTT